These T cell receptor beta chains were read from a single sample in a study of cytomegalovirus exposure and HLA in healthy donors. The repertoire was sequenced with immunoSEQ multiplex PCR; TCRdb's copy has only in-frame clones and lacks some. Of about 81,000 clones listed, over 65% are singletons. The sequenced sample consisted of PBMCs. These receptors all come from a man aged 50 or older in good health and CMV-seropositive. CDR3s include the opening cysteine and the closing phenylalanine or tryptophan. D genes are given only for firm matches. The size field is filled for only some rows; it gives once, few, many or a size class.

cdr3_aa cdr3_nt j_call clone_size cdr3_length v_call d_call
CASSYLGTGENIQYF TGCGCCAGCAGCTACCTCGGGACAGGGGAAAACATTCAGTACTTC TRBJ2-4 . 15 TRBV5-1 TRBD1
CASSINSPVLAGVIPYEQYF TGTGCCAGTAGTATAAACAGCCCCGTACTAGCGGGAGTGATACCCTACGAGCAGTACTTC TRBJ2-7 once 20 TRBV19 TRBD2
CASSLTSGPSGANVLTF TGTGCCAGCAGCTTGACTAGCGGCCCGTCTGGGGCCAACGTCCTGACTTTC TRBJ2-6 . 17 TRBV7-6 TRBD2
CASTPTSGSYEQYF TGTGCCAGCACCCCAACTAGCGGGAGCTACGAGCAGTACTTC TRBJ2-7 . 14 TRBV7-2 TRBD2
CAWTLGQAGIQYF TGTGCCTGGACCCTGGGACAGGCGGGAATTCAGTACTTC TRBJ2-4 once 13 TRBV30 TRBD1
CASSLGTGNTEAFF TGCGCCAGCAGCCTAGGGACAGGGAACACTGAAGCTTTCTTT TRBJ1-1 . 14 TRBV5-1 TRBD1
CASSPGGGMNTEAFF TGTGCCAGCAGCCCAGGGGGCGGGATGAACACTGAAGCTTTCTTT TRBJ1-1 few 15 TRBV4-2 TRBD1
CASSLEGQGVQPQHF TGTGCCAGCAGCTTAGAGGGACAGGGTGTGCAGCCCCAGCATTTT TRBJ1-5 . 15 TRBV11-2 TRBD1
CASSHWTSGSRYEQYF TGTGCCAGCAGCCACTGGACTAGCGGGAGTCGATACGAGCAGTACTTC TRBJ2-7 . 16 TRBV14 TRBD2
CAWSVGQWGEKLFF TGTGCCTGGAGTGTAGGACAGTGGGGTGAAAAACTGTTTTTT TRBJ1-4 . 14 TRBV30 .
CASSLGPFDTGELFF TGTGCCAGCAGCCTTGGGCCGTTTGACACCGGGGAGCTGTTTTTT TRBJ2-2 . 15 TRBV14 .
CASSDLSGTSKRELFF TGTGCCAGCAGTGACCTCTCCGGGACTAGTAAGAGGGAGCTGTTTTTT TRBJ2-2 . 16 TRBV6-4 TRBD2
CSSSPNLRGYTF TGTTCCAGCAGCCCCAATTTGAGGGGCTACACCTTC TRBJ1-2 few 12 TRBV7-9 .
CASRGYTDPGYTF TGTGCCAGCCGCGGATACACGGATCCTGGCTACACCTTC TRBJ1-2 . 13 TRBV19 .
CASSLSGGEAFF TGTGCCAGCAGCTTATCGGGGGGTGAAGCTTTCTTT TRBJ1-1 . 12 TRBV7-6 .
CASSLVPITGTGEVGQPQHF TGCGCCAGCAGCTTGGTCCCTATTACCGGGACAGGGGAGGTGGGTCAGCCCCAGCATTTT TRBJ1-5 . 20 TRBV5-1 TRBD1
CASSLNQGVGNEQYF TGTGCCAGCAGCTTGAACCAGGGGGTCGGCAACGAGCAGTACTTC TRBJ2-7 . 15 TRBV5-4 TRBD1
CASSTIRVETQYF TGTGCCAGCAGCACCATACGGGTAGAGACCCAGTACTTC TRBJ2-5 . 13 TRBV14 .
CASSLTGGEETQYF TGTGCCAGCAGCCTGACAGGGGGTGAAGAGACCCAGTACTTC TRBJ2-5 . 14 TRBV5-6 TRBD1
CASSSQGLMGQHTEAFF TGTGCCAGCTCATCACAGGGCCTTATGGGACAGCACACTGAAGCTTTCTTT TRBJ1-1 . 17 TRBV18 TRBD1
CATSTDNTDTQYF TGTGCCACCAGCACAGACAACACAGATACGCAGTATTTT TRBJ2-3 few 13 TRBV15 .
CSVLDRAGANVLTF TGCAGCGTTCTTGACAGGGCTGGGGCCAACGTCCTGACTTTC TRBJ2-6 . 14 TRBV29-1 TRBD1
CASSQTSGVYNEQFF TGTGCCAGCAGCCAAACTAGCGGGGTCTACAATGAGCAGTTCTTC TRBJ2-1 . 15 TRBV7-6 TRBD2
CASSRQEGYEQYF TGTGCCAGTAGTAGGCAGGAGGGCTACGAGCAGTACTTC TRBJ2-7 . 13 TRBV19 .
CASRASSYNEQFF TGTGCCAGCAGGGCTAGCTCCTACAATGAGCAGTTCTTC TRBJ2-1 . 13 TRBV11-3 .
CASSEGDRATDTQYF TGTGCCAGCAGTGAAGGGGACAGGGCGACAGATACGCAGTATTTT TRBJ2-3 . 15 TRBV6-4 TRBD1
CASSLVDISGEQYF TGTGCCAGCAGCTTAGTCGACATCTCGGGGGAGCAGTACTTC TRBJ2-7 . 14 TRBV11-2 .
CASSSNLSNEQYF TGCGCCAGCAGCTCTAACCTCTCTAACGAGCAGTACTTC TRBJ2-7 . 13 TRBV5-1 .
CASRGERDRGHGYTF TGTGCCAGTAGAGGTGAACGGGACAGAGGCCATGGCTACACCTTC TRBJ1-2 . 15 TRBV19 TRBD1
CASSLSWTGRLSSYEQYF TGTGCCAGCAGTTTAAGTTGGACAGGGAGACTTAGCTCCTACGAGCAGTACTTC TRBJ2-7 . 18 TRBV27 TRBD1